This T cell receptor beta chain was found in a study of cytomegalovirus exposure and HLA in healthy donors. In regard to this clone: Antigen specificity is unknown.

Whole-study results and caveats: A list of roughly 180 TCR beta chains associated with cytomegalovirus was given.

This PCR relied on a set of 60 Vbeta primers and 13 Jbeta primers. Methods used by the authors: The authors later counted about 80 million unique TCR beta chains, some 9.9 million of them shared. Using immunoSEQ multiplex PCR, the repertoire was profiled, and TCRdb retains in-frame clones only, with some absent. That table furnishes V, J and clone size, whereas the DNA furnished D and trimming. Seen here are around 130,000 clones, roughly 66% observed once, and the top ten hold about 1.5%. Source material: PBMCs. The sequence derives from a man younger than 35 in good health and CMV-seronegative.

The CDR3 nucleotides read TGCAGCGCTGGACAGGGGGCCTTCACCGGGGAGCTGTTTTTT. As protein: CSAGQGAFTGELFF. The V gene is TRBV29-1, the J gene TRBJ2-2; 11 positions agree with TRBD1. In germline, CDR1 is SQVTM, CDR2 ANQGSEA. The CDR3 is 14 residues long. J was trimmed by 4 bases and V by 7 bases; bases with no gene match: 5.